Each of the 8 T cell receptor beta chains below was sequenced from the same sample in a study of tumor and adjacent non-tumor tissue in lung cancer. The template was RNA from unsorted bulk tissue. The normal lung tissue was taken more than 3 cm from the tumor edge. Three rounds of nested PCR, following a modified ARM-PCR protocol, produced the TCRbeta library. TCRdb reanalysed the multiplex PCR reads using MiXCR and keeps one entry per CDR3 protein. Among roughly 67,000 distinct CDR3 sequences listed, more than 65% were seen once. The sample comprised distant non-tumor lung tissue. All receptors come from a man aged 55 to 70 with non-small cell lung cancer.

V is TRBV29-1 and J is TRBJ2-3, with unresolved D. Germline V gene lookup returns CDR1 SQVTM and CDR2 ANQGSEA. V was pared by 5 bases and J by 3 bases, with 9 bases between. The CDR3 covers 12 residues. Here the CDR3 reads CSVLAQTDTQYF. DNA for the CDR3: TGCAGCGTTCTGGCACAGACAGATACGCAGTATTTT.

On this clonotype: Compared with germline, one end of the junction differs, possibly owing to a read error. The CDR3 loop is CACSFGLTDSTDTQYF. The CDR3 DNA sequence: TGTGCCTGCAGCTTCGGGCTAACGGATAGCACAGATACGCAGTATTTT. This chain links TRBV11-3 with TRBJ2-3; D not resolved. The CDR3 sequence is 16 residues long. CDR1 is SGHNT, CDR2 YENEEA, per germline.

This clonotype was observed a single time. A read error may explain this, as a much larger clone is one base away. The chain recombines TRBV5-1 with TRBJ2-2; no reliable D call. The CDR3 is made up of 13 amino acids. The germline gives CDR1 SGHRS, CDR2 YFSETQ. V lost 3 bases and J lost 4, with 7 bases in between. CDR3 bases: TGCGCCAGCAGCTCGAGGCCCACCGGGGAGCTGTTTTTT. It specifies CASSSRPTGELFF.

The chain combines TRBV6-6 with TRBJ1-4, with unresolved D. This CDR3 has 15 amino acids. V was trimmed by 9 bases and J by 5 bases, leaving 19 bases between them. The V gene's germline CDR1 is MNHNY and CDR2 SVGAGI (reference sequence). The CDR3 reads CARSRTGSGNEKLFF. The CDR3 region has the DNA TGTGCCAGGAGTAGAACCGGGTCTGGGAATGAAAAACTGTTTTTT.

The count of this clonotype is one. One end of the junction does not line up with germline, which may come from a read error. The gene calls are TRBV6-1 and TRBJ2-7; maybe TRBD1 (5 bases). Germline values: CDR1 MNHNS, CDR2 SASEGT. The CDR3 runs to 14 residues. CDR3 amino acids: CASGETLDIYEQYF. The CDR3 DNA is TGTGCCAGCGGTGAAACCCTGGACATCTACGAGCAGTACTTC.

For this clonotype: The junction does not match germline at one end; this may be a read error. The J gene is TRBJ2-1, the V gene TRBV10-3; TRBD2 aligns across 10 bases. CDR3 length equals 17 residues. CDR1 and CDR2 (germline): ENHRY, SYGVKD. The CDR3 coding sequence is TGTGCCATCAGTGACGATCCTAGCGGGAGCTCCTACAATGAGCAGTTATTC. Translating gives CAISDDPSGSSYNEQLF.

With regard to this clonotype: A read error may be the cause here, since a much bigger clone is one base away. This chain connects TRBV7-9 to TRBJ1-1; no reliable D call. Trimming left V 8 bases short and J 3 bases short, with 16 bases between. CDR1 is SEHNR and CDR2 is FQNEAQ in the germline V gene (reference sequence). The CDR3 covers 14 residues. CDR3 amino acids: CASAVTRLDTEAFF. CDR3 nucleotides: TGTGCCAGCGCAGTCACACGATTGGACACTGAAGCTTTCTTT.

Comments on this clonotype: It may be a read error: a sequence one base away is much more abundant. J is TRBJ2-7 and V is TRBV6-2 or TRBV6-3; D is perhaps TRBD2 (6 bases). This CDR3 contains 15 residues. From germline, CDR1 is MNHEY and CDR2 SVGEGT. The CDR3 coding sequence is TGTGTCAGCAGTGCCCGATTCGGGAGACAGTACGAGCAGTACTTC. Translation: CVSSARFGRQYEQYF.